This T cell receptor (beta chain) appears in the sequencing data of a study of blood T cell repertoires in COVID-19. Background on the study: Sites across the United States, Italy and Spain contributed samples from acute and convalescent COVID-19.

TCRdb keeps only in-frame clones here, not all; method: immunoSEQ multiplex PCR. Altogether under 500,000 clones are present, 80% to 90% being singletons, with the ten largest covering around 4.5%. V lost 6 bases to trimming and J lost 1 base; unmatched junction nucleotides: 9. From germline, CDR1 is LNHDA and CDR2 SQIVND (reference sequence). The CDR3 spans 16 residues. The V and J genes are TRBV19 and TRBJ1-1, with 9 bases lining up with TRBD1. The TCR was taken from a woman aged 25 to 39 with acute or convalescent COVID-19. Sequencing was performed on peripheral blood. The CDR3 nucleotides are TGTGCCAGTAGGACGACAGGGGGTAAAAAGAACACTGAAGCTTTCTTT. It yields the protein CASRTTGGKKNTEAFF.